These 11 T cell receptor beta chains were sequenced from one sample in a study of blood T cell repertoires in COVID-19. The protocol was immunoSEQ multiplex PCR, while the TCRdb copy is restricted to in-frame clones and leaves out a portion. The sample has over 200,000 clones, 84% seen once. The sample was PBMCs or T cells enriched from blood (not recorded which). These receptor sequences come from a woman between 40 and 55 years old who had recovered from COVID-19.

This clone was found a few times. The chain employs TRBV3-1 (or the pseudogene TRBV3-2) and TRBJ2-2; weak D call: TRBD2 (6 bases). This CDR3 has 14 residues. The V and J ends lost 3 bases and 2 bases respectively, with 7 bases between them. Germline CDR1 and CDR2: LGHDT and YNNKEL (reference sequence). CDR3 DNA sequence: TGTGCCAGCAGCCAGCGGGGAAACACCGGGGAGCTGTTTTTT. Its translation: CASSQRGNTGELFF.

The CDR3 loop is CASSLVYGVETGELFF. The DNA for the CDR3 is TGTGCCAGCAGCTTAGTTTACGGGGTAGAGACCGGGGAGCTGTTTTTT. The genes are TRBV7-9 and TRBJ2-2, with a tentative D call TRBD2 (5 bases). The V gene's germline CDR1 is SEHNR and CDR2 FQNEAQ (reference sequence). This CDR3 has 16 residues. Trimming left V 1 base short and J 5 bases short, with 14 bases between.

As regards this clone: The CDR3 ends on some other residue instead of the conserved phenylalanine or tryptophan, so this is likely a read error. The DNA is omitted, as the CDR3 cannot be located on it reliably, and the CDR3 follows TCRdb's listing. The chain is built from TRBV28 and TRBJ1-1; the D call TRBD1 from the table was never checked on the DNA. The CDR3 has 13 amino acids, counting both end residues. Germline values: CDR1 MDHEN, CDR2 SYDVKM. CDR3: CASRGTGGAFGLV.

V is TRBV19 and J is TRBJ2-2, with D uncertain. V lost 5 bases to trimming and J lost 5 bases, with 21 bases between them. Germline CDR1 reads LNHDA; CDR2 reads SQIVND (reference sequence). CDR3 size: 17 residues. The CDR3 DNA is TGTGCCAGTAGTGATCTATTTTCCCTAAGCACGACCGGGGAGCTGTTTTTT. This codes for CASSDLFSLSTTGELFF.

The chain is built from TRBV7-9 and TRBJ2-3, with D hard to call. CDR3 length: 13 residues. Trimming stripped 5 bases from V and 6 bases from J, with 12 bases between. The germline gives CDR1 SEHNR, CDR2 FQNEAQ (reference sequence). CDR3 DNA sequence: TGTGCCAGCAGCCCTAAGGCGGCGGATACGCAGTATTTT. It translates to CASSPKAADTQYF.

The rearrangement joins TRBV7-9 to TRBJ2-4; 9 positions agree with TRBD1. This CDR3 spans 15 amino acids. Per germline, CDR1 SEHNR and CDR2 FQNEAQ (reference sequence). V gave up 5 bases and J gave up 3 bases; unmatched junction bases: 5. The DNA of the CDR3 is TGTGCCAGCAGCCCCGACAGGGGGAGCAAAAACATTCAGTACTTC. Its protein is CASSPDRGSKNIQYF.

The rearrangement joins TRBV18 to TRBJ1-2; weak D call: TRBD1 (5 bases). V lost 6 bases, J lost 11 bases, and 13 bases lay in between. CDR3 length equals 11 residues. Germline V CDR1 and CDR2: KGHSH, LQKENI. The CDR3 protein is CASSRQLGYTF. The CDR3 region has the DNA TGTGCCAGCTCCCGACAGCTTGGGTACACCTTC.

The CDR3 protein is CASSQVVRTGKNRTEAFF. In nucleotides, the CDR3 is TGCGCCAGCAGCCAAGTAGTAAGGACAGGGAAGAACCGAACTGAAGCTTTCTTT. V usage is TRBV4-1 and J usage is TRBJ1-1; 8 bases align to TRBD1. Germline values: CDR1 MGHRA, CDR2 YSYEKL. J was trimmed by 5 bases and V by 1 base; bases with no gene match: 15. CDR3 length: 18 amino acids.

This chain uses TRBV3-1 (or the pseudogene TRBV3-2) with TRBJ1-1; tentatively, D is TRBD1 (6 bases). V dropped 6 bases and J dropped 3 bases, with 11 bases sitting between them. Per the germline V gene, CDR1 is LGHDT and CDR2 is YNNKEL (reference sequence). CDR3 length: 13 residues. The CDR3 DNA sequence: TGTGCCAGCAGGACAGGCTGGGACACTGAAGCTTTCTTT. Translation gives CASRTGWDTEAFF.

This chain links TRBV4-1 with TRBJ2-5; no definite D call. The CDR3 consists of 14 residues. CDR1 is MGHRA, CDR2 YSYEKL, per germline. The ends were cut back, 2 bases at V and 2 bases at J, with 9 bases in the middle. The CDR3 loop is CASSQLTKQETQYF. The CDR3 coding sequence is TGCGCCAGCAGCCAACTTACTAAACAAGAGACCCAGTACTTC.

The chain joins TRBV28 to TRBJ2-7, with 9 bases aligning to TRBD2. This CDR3 is 12 amino acids long. Trimming at V came to 8 bases and at J to 1 base, leaving 0 bases not matched to a gene. Germline assignment: CDR1 MDHEN and CDR2 SYDVKM. CDR3 region: CASAGGSYEQYF. CDR3 DNA sequence: TGTGCCAGCGCGGGAGGGTCCTACGAGCAGTACTTC.